One sample yielded the 27 T cell receptor beta chains listed below, sequenced in a study of identical twins. TCRdb reprocessed the 5' RACE reads with MiXCR, giving one entry per CDR3 protein. The sample holds some 500,000 distinct CDR3 sequences, just under 10% seen once. This same sample was also taken into another study, of yellow fever vaccine responses in identical twins.

The sequencing input was PBMCs. These receptors all come from a woman aged 18-29 years in good health.

The chain couples TRBV5-1 to TRBJ2-3; 11 bases match TRBD1. Germline lookup yields CDR1 SGHRS and CDR2 YFSETQ. The CDR3 is 17 amino acids. V gave up 4 bases and J gave up 3 bases; unmatched junction bases: 10. CDR3 nucleotides: TGCGCCAGCAGCATAGACCCGGACAGGGGGCTAACAGATACGCAGTATTTT. Its protein product is CASSIDPDRGLTDTQYF.

The chain combines TRBV18 with TRBJ2-7; D perhaps matches TRBD2 (6 bases). The V end was cut by 3 bases, the J end by 3 bases, with 15 bases between. The CDR3 is 15 residues long. Germline V CDR1 and CDR2: KGHSH, LQKENI. CDR3 coding DNA: TGTGCCAGCTCACCCCGCGCTAGCGTCGACTACGAGCAGTACTTC. Its protein is CASSPRASVDYEQYF.

The genes are TRBV14 and TRBJ2-3, with 8 bases that match TRBD2. CDR1 and CDR2 (germline): SGHDN, FVKESK. J gave up 10 bases and V 3 bases, and 18 bases lay outside the gene matches. The CDR3 spans 17 residues. In DNA form, the CDR3 reads TGTGCCAGCAGCCATGCTACCGGGACTAGAATCCGAGGCGCGCAGTATTTT. Residues: CASSHATGTRIRGAQYF.

The chain couples TRBV28 to TRBJ2-5; 11 nucleotides line up with TRBD2. Germline V gives CDR1 MDHEN, CDR2 SYDVKM. The CDR3 is 15 amino acids. J lost 3 bases, V lost 6 bases, and 6 bases had no gene match. CDR3 bases: TGTGCCAGCAGCCTGCGACTAGCGGGGAAAGAGACCCAGTACTTC. It translates to CASSLRLAGKETQYF.

The count of this clonotype is one. The rearrangement links TRBV10-3 to TRBJ2-5; a weak D match, TRBD1 (5 bases). This CDR3 comprises 14 residues. Germline CDR1 reads ENHRY; CDR2 reads SYGVKD. V was clipped by 3 bases and J by 2 bases, with 10 bases between them. CDR3 bases: TGTGCCATCAGTGAAAAAAGGGGACAAGAGACCCAGTACTTC. Residues: CAISEKRGQETQYF.

This clonotype was seen only a few times. The chain joins TRBV6-1 to TRBJ2-2, with D unresolved. Germline V gene sequence: CDR1 MNHNS, CDR2 SASEGT. The CDR3 sequence is 15 residues long. V lost 3 bases, J lost 0 bases, and 8 bases lay in between. CDR3 in amino acids: CASSEGNANTGELFF. Written as DNA, the CDR3 is TGTGCCAGCAGTGAGGGTAACGCGAACACCGGGGAGCTGTTTTTT.

This clonotype was counted only a few times. The gene calls are TRBV20-1 and TRBJ2-1; the D gene is possibly TRBD1 (6 bases). This CDR3 spans 13 amino acids. Trimming left V 6 bases short and J 3 bases short, with 12 bases between. Germline V CDR1 and CDR2: DFQATT, SNEGSKA (reference sequence). The CDR3 is CSASRTVYNEQFF. The CDR3 DNA reads as TGCAGTGCGTCCCGGACAGTCTACAATGAGCAGTTCTTC.

This clonotype was detected ten times or more. This chain uses TRBV12-3 or TRBV12-4 with TRBJ1-1; D might be TRBD1 (6 bases). This CDR3 comprises 13 residues. V was shortened by 2 bases and J by 4 bases, with 8 bases between the two germline ends. The CDR3 DNA sequence: TGTGCCAGCAGTTTAAGGGGGGGCACTGAAGCTTTCTTT. Protein: CASSLRGGTEAFF.

The sample holds a few counts of this clonotype. V usage is TRBV25-1 and J usage is TRBJ2-3; D is perhaps TRBD2 (5 bases). The CDR3 spans 12 residues. Trimming shortened V by 7 bases and J by 4 bases, and 9 bases separated the two germline ends. Germline assignment: CDR1 MGHDK and CDR2 SYGVNS. The CDR3 DNA reads as TGTGCCAGCAACGGGGTCTCAGATACGCAGTATTTT. Translating it yields CASNGVSDTQYF. The whole variable domain, filled in from reference TRBV25-1 and TRBJ2-3, reads EADIYQTPRYLVIGTGKKITLECSQTMGHDKMYWYQQDPGMELHLIHYSYGVNSTEKGDLSSESTVSRIRTEHFPLTLESARPSHTSQYLCASNGVSDTQYFGPGTRLTVL.

The J gene is TRBJ1-3, the V gene TRBV20-1; no definite D call. V lost 1 base to trimming and J lost 3 bases, with 7 bases between them. This CDR3 is built from 13 residues. Germline CDR1 is DFQATT and CDR2 is SNEGSKA (reference sequence). The CDR3 region is CSARVGFGNTIYF. CDR3 DNA sequence: TGCAGTGCTAGAGTGGGGTTTGGAAACACCATATATTTT.

This clonotype was counted a few times. The chain employs TRBV7-9 and TRBJ2-7, with TRBD1 identical over 7 bases. The CDR3 covers 17 residues. Germline V gene lookup returns CDR1 SEHNR and CDR2 FQNEAQ (reference sequence). J was trimmed by 3 bases and V by 1 base; bases with no gene match: 12. DNA for the CDR3: TGTGCCAGCAGCTTAGGATCAGTACAGGGGAACAACTACGAGCAGTACTTC. Its protein product is CASSLGSVQGNNYEQYF.

This clonotype was observed a few times. The chain couples TRBV28 to TRBJ2-1, with D perhaps matching TRBD2 (6 bases). Germline V gene data show CDR1 as MDHEN and CDR2 as SYDVKM. V was clipped by 6 bases and J by 8 bases, with 23 bases between them. The CDR3 spans 16 residues. CDR3 sequence reads: CASRAPGLLGVDEQFF. The CDR3 DNA reads TGTGCCAGCAGAGCCCCGGGACTCCTGGGGGTTGATGAGCAGTTCTTC.

The chain is built from TRBV4-3 and TRBJ2-7, with 7 bases lining up with TRBD2. This CDR3 spans 16 amino acids. CDR1 is LGHNA, CDR2 YSLEER, per germline. The J segment lost 1 base and the V segment lost 0 bases, leaving 6 bases of the junction unmatched. The DNA of the CDR3 is TGCGCCAGCAGCCAAGATCTGGGGGGAGGGTCCTACGAGCAGTACTTC. This gives the protein CASSQDLGGGSYEQYF.

This clonotype was recorded a few times. V and J are TRBV6-1 and TRBJ2-2; 11 nucleotides line up with TRBD2. Germline V CDR1 and CDR2: MNHNS, SASEGT. This CDR3 comprises 13 residues. Trimming removed 7 bases from V and 6 bases from J; junction bases left unmatched: 1. The CDR3 is CASTGLAAGELFF. The CDR3 DNA follows: TGTGCCAGCACGGGACTAGCGGCCGGGGAGCTGTTTTTT.

There are many counts of this clonotype. The chain joins TRBV20-1 to TRBJ2-7, with a possible D match to TRBD1 (8 bases). CDR1 DFQATT and CDR2 SNEGSKA come from the germline V gene (reference sequence). With 6 bases removed from V and 4 bases from J, the gap between germline ends came to 19 bases. The CDR3 has 14 amino acids. The CDR3 loop is CSAEDRDGGYEQYF. Here the CDR3 DNA reads TGCAGTGCGGAGGACAGGGACGGGGGGTACGAGCAGTACTTC.

Ten or more counts support this clonotype. The chain carries TRBV14 and TRBJ2-4; a weak D match, TRBD1 (5 bases). V lost 0 bases and J lost 0, with 15 bases in between. The CDR3 runs 18 residues. CDR1 SGHDN and CDR2 FVKESK come from the germline V gene. As DNA, the CDR3 is TGTGCCAGCAGCCAAGAATCGCTCCAGGACATAGCCAAAAACATTCAGTACTTC. This gives the protein CASSQESLQDIAKNIQYF.

J is TRBJ1-5 and V is TRBV15, with no clear D. CDR1 and CDR2 (germline): LNHNV, YYDKDF (reference sequence). This CDR3 contains 12 residues. V lost 1 base, J lost 7 bases, and 5 bases lay in between. CDR3 nucleotide sequence: TGTGCCACCAGCAGAGCTGGACAGCCCCAGCATTTT. This codes for CATSRAGQPQHF.

V gene TRBV5-1 combines with J gene TRBJ2-5; 12 positions match TRBD2. Germline V gives CDR1 SGHRS, CDR2 YFSETQ. The CDR3 sequence is 15 residues long. After removal of 5 bases from V and 5 bases from J, the junction contained 7 bases not matched to a gene. CDR3 loop: CASRLAGGGGETQYF. CDR3 DNA: TGCGCCAGCAGACTAGCGGGAGGCGGAGGGGAGACCCAGTACTTC.

This clonotype was recorded many times. V is TRBV5-5 and J is TRBJ2-1; 12 nucleotides match TRBD2. Unmatched junction bases numbered 11, after V lost 3 bases and J lost 10 bases. Germline-derived CDR1 and CDR2 are SGHKS and YYEKEE (reference sequence). This CDR3 is 16 amino acids long. CDR3 region: CASSSLAGGAAGEQFF. The CDR3 bases are TGTGCCAGCAGCTCCCTAGCGGGGGGGGCTGCCGGGGAGCAGTTCTTC.

The table lists this clonotype with a few counts. V is TRBV3-1 and J is TRBJ2-1; 8 bases fit TRBD2. The CDR3 runs 19 residues. V lost 0 bases and J lost 0; bases outside the gene matches: 10. Germline V gives CDR1 LGHDT, CDR2 YNNKEL (reference sequence). The CDR3 protein is CASSQEGKWAGGSYNEQFF. The CDR3 coding sequence is TGTGCCAGCAGCCAAGAAGGGAAGTGGGCGGGGGGCTCCTACAATGAGCAGTTCTTC.

This clonotype was counted many times. The gene calls are TRBV29-1 and TRBJ2-7; D not certain. Germline CDR1 is SQVTM and CDR2 is ANQGSEA. V shed 4 bases and J shed 5 bases, with 6 bases lying between them. There are 10 residues in the CDR3. Written as DNA, the CDR3 is TGCAGCGTTGGGGAACACGAGCAGTACTTC. Its protein product is CSVGEHEQYF.

This clonotype occurred many times. V gene TRBV5-1 combines with J gene TRBJ1-5, with D uncertain. From germline, CDR1 is SGHRS and CDR2 YFSETQ. The CDR3 loop spans 15 amino acids. The V end lost 0 bases, the J end lost 7 bases, and 14 bases lay between the germline ends. CDR3 region: CASSLDTGIGQPQHF. The CDR3 DNA follows: TGCGCCAGCAGCTTGGACACGGGGATAGGGCAGCCCCAGCATTTT.

The V gene is TRBV20-1, the J gene TRBJ2-5; 8 nucleotides match TRBD2. This CDR3 is built from 14 residues. V lost 5 bases to trimming and J lost 5 bases; unmatched junction nucleotides: 10. CDR1 is DFQATT and CDR2 is SNEGSKA in the germline V gene (reference sequence). CDR3 protein: CSAVPGGAGETQYF. CDR3 nucleotide sequence: TGCAGTGCTGTCCCCGGGGGGGCGGGGGAGACCCAGTACTTC.

This clonotype was observed many times. V usage is TRBV29-1 and J usage is TRBJ2-1, with TRBD1 matching 7 bases. This CDR3 is built from 14 residues. V was pared by 3 bases and J by 4 bases, with 6 bases of the junction left unmatched. Germline V gene sequence: CDR1 SQVTM, CDR2 ANQGSEA. In DNA form, the CDR3 reads TGCAGCGTTGACCCTCAGGGACAGTACAATGAGCAGTTCTTC. It translates to CSVDPQGQYNEQFF.

The chain joins TRBV11-3 to TRBJ2-2; weak D call: TRBD2 (5 bases). From germline, CDR1 is SGHNT and CDR2 YENEEA. The V end lost 0 bases, the J end lost 3 bases, and 14 bases lay between the germline ends. The CDR3 covers 17 residues. This CDR3 is CASSLDPGGPDTGELFF. Here the CDR3 DNA reads TGTGCCAGCAGCTTAGATCCAGGAGGTCCGGACACCGGGGAGCTGTTTTTT.

The chain joins TRBV5-6 to TRBJ2-2, with 14 bases matching TRBD2. V was pared by 3 bases and J by 4 bases, with 8 bases of the junction left unmatched. CDR1 is SGHDT and CDR2 is YYEEEE in the germline V gene. This CDR3 is 18 amino acids long. The CDR3: CASSSLTSGRAGTGELFF. The DNA for the CDR3 is TGTGCCAGCAGCTCCCTGACTAGCGGGAGGGCCGGCACCGGGGAGCTGTTTTTT. The full variable domain, with the rest looked up from reference TRBV5-6 and TRBJ2-2, is DAGVTQSPTHLIKTRGQQVTLRCSPKSGHDTVSWYQQALGQGPQFIFQYYEEEERQRGNFPDRFSGHQFPNYSSELNVNALLLGDSALYLCASSSLTSGRAGTGELFFGEGSRLTVL.

This clonotype was picked up a small number of times. The rearrangement joins TRBV25-1 to TRBJ2-7; D is undetermined. The CDR3 has 13 residues. The germline V and J ends were trimmed by 4 bases and 5 bases, with 12 bases remaining between them. CDR1 MGHDK and CDR2 SYGVNS come from the germline V gene. The CDR3 here is CASSGRWVHEQYF. The CDR3 nucleotides are TGTGCCAGCAGTGGAAGGTGGGTCCACGAGCAGTACTTC.